A single sample is the source of the 22 T cell receptor beta chains below, sequenced in a study of blood T cells in healthy people across ages. Alongside a J-beta primer mix, a sample-barcoded 5' primer served in a second PCR lasting 7 to 11 cycles. TCRdb redid the calling of the 5' RACE reads with MiXCR, one entry per CDR3 protein. The table shows about 1.4 million distinct CDR3 sequences, with approximately 60% occurring only once. Sequenced: blood. All receptors derive from a man aged 18 to 30 in good health.

Regarding this clonotype: Sequence at one end of the junction differs from germline and may be a read error. The genes are TRBV27 and TRBJ2-5, with TRBD2 as a possible D gene (6 bases). The germline CDR1 and CDR2 sequences are MNHEY and SMNVEV (reference sequence). CDR3 size: 15 residues. CDR3 DNA: TGTGCCGGCAGTTTGTTGGGGGGATCCCAAGAGACCCAGTACTTC. As protein: CAGSLLGGSQETQYF.

This sequence joins TRBV6-5 and TRBJ1-2; D not resolved. V gave up 8 bases and J gave up 4 bases, with 14 bases separating them. The CDR3 spans 13 residues. The germline CDR1 and CDR2 sequences are MNHEY and SVGAGI. The CDR3 is CASPEDFGYGYTF. The DNA of the CDR3 is TGTGCCAGCCCCGAGGATTTTGGCTATGGCTACACCTTC.

In its sample, this clonotype was seen once. Written as DNA, the CDR3 is TGTGCCAGCAGTTTAAATACAGGGGGTAGGACTGAAGCTTTCTTT. This gives the protein CASSLNTGGRTEAFF. The gene calls are TRBV28 and TRBJ1-1; 8 nucleotides line up with TRBD1. CDR3 length: 15 amino acids. Germline loops: CDR1 MDHEN, CDR2 SYDVKM. The V and J ends lost 2 bases and 5 bases, in that order; junction bases with no gene match: 7.

The rearrangement links TRBV4-3 to TRBJ2-5; 9 bases align to TRBD1. Germline CDR1 reads LGHNA; CDR2 reads YSLEER. V trimming: 1 base; J trimming: 7 bases; junction bases outside the gene matches: 7. The CDR3 is 15 amino acids. The CDR3 sequence: CASSQGTGVSGTQYF. Here the CDR3 DNA reads TGCGCCAGCAGCCAAGGGACAGGGGTGAGCGGGACCCAGTACTTC.

This clonotype has only a few counts. DNA for the CDR3: TGCAGCTCCCAAGGAACTAGCGGGGGGGAATACAATGAGCAGTACTTC. The encoded protein is CSSQGTSGGEYNEQYF. The chain joins TRBV29-1 to TRBJ2-1; the match to TRBD2 covers 13 bases. The J call may be incorrect, as the DNA end agrees better with TRBJ2-7. The CDR3 has 16 residues. Germline-derived CDR1 and CDR2 are SQVTM and ANQGSEA.

This clonotype has just a few counts. The gene calls are TRBV10-2 and TRBJ1-2, with D possibly being TRBD1 (6 bases). V shed 0 bases and J shed 7 bases, with 15 bases lying between them. Germline V gene data show CDR1 as WSHSY and CDR2 as SAAADI. This CDR3 comprises 15 residues. CDR3 sequence: CASSESLQGGTGYTF. The CDR3 DNA reads as TGCGCCAGCAGTGAGTCGTTACAGGGAGGTACTGGCTACACCTTC.

V usage is TRBV3-1 and J usage is TRBJ2-3, with D possibly matching TRBD2 (6 bases). The germline V gene has CDR1 LGHDT and CDR2 YNNKEL (reference sequence). V was cut by 5 bases and J by 6 bases, with 9 bases left in between. The CDR3 is 12 amino acids. Here the CDR3 reads CASSTAGDTQYF. CDR3 in DNA: TGTGCCAGCAGCACCGCGGGGGATACGCAGTATTTT.

This clonotype was seen only once. The chain recombines TRBV20-1 with TRBJ1-4, with TRBD1 as a possible D gene (6 bases). Germline-derived CDR1 and CDR2 are DFQATT and SNEGSKA (reference sequence). There are 16 residues in the CDR3. Deletions cut 1 base from V and 8 bases from J, with 20 bases between. The DNA of the CDR3 is TGCAGTGCTAGAGGGGGCGTGGTACAGGGAAAAGAAAAACTGTTTTTT. Its translation: CSARGGVVQGKEKLFF.

The gene calls are TRBV7-9 and TRBJ2-3, with D hard to call. V dropped 2 bases and J dropped 5 bases, with 14 bases sitting between them. The CDR3 loop spans 15 amino acids. The V gene's germline CDR1 is SEHNR and CDR2 FQNEAQ (reference sequence). CDR3 protein: CASSLSSRDGDTQYF. CDR3 nucleotides: TGTGCCAGCAGCTTATCCTCTAGGGATGGAGATACGCAGTATTTT.

The CDR3 is CASRLTGRNEKLFF. CDR3 DNA: TGTGCCAGCAGATTGACAGGACGAAATGAAAAACTGTTTTTT. V gene TRBV27 combines with J gene TRBJ1-4; D is perhaps TRBD1 (6 bases). The CDR3 sequence is 14 residues long. From germline, CDR1 is MNHEY and CDR2 SMNVEV (reference sequence). V gave up 6 bases and J gave up 5 bases, with 13 bases separating them. The full variable domain, in which reference TRBV27 and TRBJ1-4 provide the parts outside the CDR3, is EAQVTQNPRYLITVTGKKLTVTCSQNMNHEYMSWYRQDPGLGLRQIYYSMNVEVTDKGDVPEGYKVSRKEKRNFPLILESPSPNQTSLYFCASRLTGRNEKLFFGSGTQLSVL.

The V gene is TRBV20-1, the J gene TRBJ2-3; no firm D call. The CDR3 runs 13 residues. Germline V lookup: CDR1 DFQATT, CDR2 SNEGSKA (reference sequence). Between the trimmed V and J ends, which lost 1 base and 3 bases, there was a span of 8 bases. Here the CDR3 reads CSARVRPTDTQYF. For the CDR3, the DNA is TGCAGTGCTAGAGTAAGGCCGACAGATACGCAGTATTTT.

The chain has TRBV6-1 and TRBJ2-5; 10 bases are a match to TRBD2. Germline CDR1 reads MNHNS; CDR2 reads SASEGT. The CDR3 runs to 15 residues. V was clipped by 2 bases and J by 5 bases; unmatched bases: 5. The CDR3 coding sequence is TGTGCCAGCAGTGAAATGCTGACTAGCGGGGAGACCCAGTACTTC. Translation gives CASSEMLTSGETQYF.

The chain combines TRBV4-3 with TRBJ2-6; D gene unclear. CDR3 size: 15 residues. CDR1 is LGHNA and CDR2 is YSLEER in the germline V gene. Trimming took off 6 bases at V and 0 bases at J, with 9 bases between the two ends. Written as DNA, the CDR3 is TGCGCCAGCAGTTTCTCAAGCTCTGGGGCCAACGTCCTGACTTTC. It translates to CASSFSSSGANVLTF.

This clonotype was recorded a few times. The genes are TRBV4-1 and TRBJ2-5, with 7 nucleotides matching TRBD2. Germline V gives CDR1 MGHRA, CDR2 YSYEKL. V dropped 1 base and J dropped 5; count of bases not matched to a gene: 13. CDR3 length: 17 residues. CDR3 region: CASSQVLFGGIKETQYF. CDR3 DNA: TGCGCCAGCAGCCAAGTTCTATTCGGGGGGATCAAGGAGACCCAGTACTTC.

This clonotype was detected ten times or more. The chain recombines TRBV29-1 with TRBJ2-1; possibly TRBD1 for D (6 bases). V was trimmed by 4 bases and J by 4 bases, leaving 14 bases between them. The CDR3 sequence is 14 residues long. CDR1 SQVTM and CDR2 ANQGSEA come from the germline V gene. The CDR3 nucleotides read TGCAGCGTTGGGCTGCTGACAGGTTACAATGAGCAGTTCTTC. It encodes CSVGLLTGYNEQFF.

The CDR3 DNA is TGTGCCAGCAAGGGGGGCTACGAGCAGTACTTC. Translated, it gives CASKGGYEQYF. The rearrangement joins TRBV6-2 or TRBV6-3 to TRBJ2-7; D may be TRBD1 or TRBD2 (6 bases each). The germline V gene has CDR1 MNHEY and CDR2 SVGEGT. CDR3 length: 11 amino acids. The V end lost 7 bases, the J end lost 3 bases, and 7 bases lay between the germline ends.

The gene calls are TRBV2 and TRBJ2-3; the match to TRBD2 covers 12 bases. CDR3 size: 16 residues. V lost 10 bases to trimming and J lost 0 bases; unmatched junction nucleotides: 8. Germline loops: CDR1 SNHLY, CDR2 FYNNEI. The CDR3 sequence is CANHGLAGMSTDTQYF. The CDR3 DNA follows: TGTGCCAACCATGGACTAGCGGGGATGAGCACAGATACGCAGTATTTT. Together with reference TRBV2 and TRBJ2-3, the CDR3 gives the full variable domain: EPEVTQTPSHQVTQMGQEVILRCVPISNHLYFYWYRQILGQKVEFLVSFYNNEISEKSEIFDDQFSVERPDGSNFTLKIRSTKLEDSAMYFCANHGLAGMSTDTQYFGPGTRLTVL.

This sequence joins TRBV10-1 and TRBJ1-1, with TRBD1 matching 11 bases. The V segment lost 8 bases and the J segment 8 bases; nucleotides outside the gene matches: 7. The CDR3 is 13 amino acids. Germline values: CDR1 WNHNN, CDR2 SYGVQD (reference sequence). The CDR3 is CASGTGGQAEAFF. The CDR3 region has the DNA TGCGCCAGCGGGACAGGGGGACAGGCGGAAGCTTTCTTT.

In this sample, this clonotype turned up a few times. This chain joins TRBV4-1 and TRBJ2-7, with D unclear. V was trimmed by 4 bases and J by 1 base, leaving 11 bases between them. This CDR3 is built from 14 residues. Germline V gene data show CDR1 as MGHRA and CDR2 as YSYEKL. Here the CDR3 DNA reads TGCGCCAGCAGCCCTAAGCAGGAGTCCTACGAGCAGTACTTC. Its translation: CASSPKQESYEQYF.

The V gene is TRBV29-1, the J gene TRBJ2-4; no definite D call. CDR3 length: 13 residues. The germline V and J ends were trimmed by 0 bases and 1 base, with 4 bases remaining between them. Germline V CDR1 and CDR2: SQVTM, ANQGSEA. CDR3 DNA sequence: TGCAGCGTTGAAGAGGGGGCCAAAAACATTCAGTACTTC. Protein: CSVEEGAKNIQYF.

This clonotype was counted a few times. V and J are TRBV25-1 and TRBJ2-4, with no clear D. CDR1 is MGHDK and CDR2 is SYGVNS in the germline V gene. This CDR3 is built from 13 residues. Trimming cost V 1 base and J 7 bases, with 8 bases left between them. The CDR3 nucleotides read TGTGCCAGCAGTGAATTGGTAGGGAACATTCAGTACTTC. It codes for CASSELVGNIQYF.

This rearrangement joins TRBV6-5 to TRBJ2-1, with D possibly TRBD2 on 6 matching bases. The DNA end lines up better with TRBJ2-7; the J call may be wrong. The V gene's germline CDR1 is MNHEY and CDR2 SVGAGI. The CDR3 runs 21 residues. CDR3 sequence: CASSFQIGTGVGSPSYNEQYF. CDR3 DNA: TGTGCCAGCAGTTTCCAAATCGGAACGGGGGTAGGGTCTCCCTCCTACAATGAGCAGTACTTC.